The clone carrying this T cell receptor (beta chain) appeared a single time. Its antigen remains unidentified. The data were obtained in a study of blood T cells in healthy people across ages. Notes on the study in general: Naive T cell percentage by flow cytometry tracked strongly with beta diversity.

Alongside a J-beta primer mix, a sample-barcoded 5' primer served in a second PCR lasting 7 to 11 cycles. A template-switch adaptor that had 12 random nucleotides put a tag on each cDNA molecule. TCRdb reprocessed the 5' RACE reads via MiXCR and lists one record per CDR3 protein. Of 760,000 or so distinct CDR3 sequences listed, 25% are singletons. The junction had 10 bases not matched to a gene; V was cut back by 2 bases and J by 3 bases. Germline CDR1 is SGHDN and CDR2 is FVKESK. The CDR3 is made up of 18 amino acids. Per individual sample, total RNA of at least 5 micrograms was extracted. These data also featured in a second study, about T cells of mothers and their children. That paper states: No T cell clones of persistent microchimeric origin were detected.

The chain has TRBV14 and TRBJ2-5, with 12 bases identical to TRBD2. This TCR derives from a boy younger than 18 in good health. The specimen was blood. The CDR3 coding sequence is TGTGCCAGCAGCCAATGGGTGCGAGGACTAGCGGGGAAAGAGACCCAGTACTTC. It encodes CASSQWVRGLAGKETQYF.